These 30 T cell receptor beta chains share one sample of origin, sequenced in a study of blood T cell repertoires in COVID-19. The table came from immunoSEQ multiplex PCR; TCRdb's copy has only in-frame clones and leaves some out. The table has about 270,000 clones, about 91% seen once. Input material: PBMCs or T cells enriched from blood (not recorded which). The receptors were sampled from a man aged 35-49 years who had been exposed to COVID-19.

V and J are TRBV19 and TRBJ2-2, with 10 bases aligning to TRBD2. Looked up from germline, CDR1 is LNHDA and CDR2 is SQIVND (reference sequence). After removal of 4 bases from V and 0 bases from J, the junction contained 5 bases not matched to a gene. The CDR3 has 17 amino acids. The CDR3 nucleotides read TGTGCCAGTAGTAGGACTAGCGGTCAGGCGAACACCGGGGAGCTGTTTTTT. It encodes CASSRTSGQANTGELFF.

This clone was observed a few times. The V call is TRBV11-2, the J call TRBJ2-7, with D maybe TRBD2 (6 bases). The CDR3 is 18 residues long. CDR1 and CDR2 from the germline V gene are SGHAT and FQNNGV. With 1 base removed from V and 4 bases from J, the gap between germline ends came to 23 bases. CDR3 sequence (DNA): TGTGCCAGCAGCTTAGTATTTCCGGGAGTAAAGAGTGTGTACGAGCAGTACTTC. Its translation: CASSLVFPGVKSVYEQYF.

The V gene is TRBV11-1, the J gene TRBJ2-5, with 7 bases aligning to TRBD2. The CDR3 runs to 14 residues. CDR1 SGHAT and CDR2 FQDESV come from the germline V gene (reference sequence). V was clipped by 5 bases and J by 4 bases; unmatched bases: 7. DNA of the CDR3: TGTGCCAGCAGCCCGGGCTCTAGCGGAGAGACCCAGTACTTC. This encodes CASSPGSSGETQYF.

Only a few counts were recorded for this clone. The V gene is TRBV7-9, the J gene TRBJ2-7, with unresolved D. Trimming removed 4 bases from V and 6 bases from J, with 16 bases in between. The CDR3 is 14 amino acids. The V gene's germline CDR1 is SEHNR and CDR2 FQNEAQ (reference sequence). Written as DNA, the CDR3 is TGTGCCAGCAGCTACGAAAGTCGAGGTTTCGAGCAGTACTTC. This gives the protein CASSYESRGFEQYF.

This chain connects TRBV10-3 to TRBJ2-3; D gene uncertain. Per germline, CDR1 ENHRY and CDR2 SYGVKD. This CDR3 contains 11 residues. Between the trimmed V and J ends, which lost 7 bases and 5 bases, there was a span of 7 bases. CDR3: CAIKSGDTQYF. The DNA of the CDR3 is TGTGCCATCAAATCAGGAGATACGCAGTATTTT.

The rearrangement uses TRBV30 and TRBJ2-3; the match to TRBD1 covers 12 bases. J lost 3 bases, V lost 3 bases, and 16 bases had no gene match. This CDR3 region has 19 residues. Germline V gene sequence: CDR1 GTSNPN, CDR2 SVGIG (reference sequence). CDR3 sequence reads: CAWRGGQGARTILTDTQYF. CDR3 DNA sequence: TGTGCCTGGAGAGGGGGACAGGGGGCTAGAACTATCTTAACAGATACGCAGTATTTT.

The chain employs TRBV28 and TRBJ1-5; TRBD1 agrees at 9 bases. CDR1 and CDR2 from the germline V gene are MDHEN and SYDVKM. With 10 bases clipped from V and 5 bases from J, the junction kept 9 bases outside the gene matches. The length of the CDR3 is 14 residues. CDR3 DNA: TGTGCCACTCTCGGACAGGGGAGACATCAGCCCCAGCATTTT. As protein: CATLGQGRHQPQHF. The complete variable domain, with remaining parts taken from reference TRBV28 and TRBJ1-5, reads DVKVTQSSRYLVKRTGEKVFLECVQDMDHENMFWYRQDPGLGLRLIYFSYDVKMKEKGDIPEGYSVSREKKERFSLILESASTNQTSMYLCATLGQGRHQPQHFGDGTRLSIL.

The genes are TRBV28 and TRBJ1-2; no definite D call. This CDR3 comprises 13 residues. Trimming took off 2 bases at V and 0 bases at J, with 4 bases between the two ends. Germline V gene data show CDR1 as MDHEN and CDR2 as SYDVKM. CDR3 protein: CASSLESNYGYTF. CDR3 DNA: TGTGCCAGCAGTTTAGAGTCTAACTATGGCTACACCTTC.

V and J are TRBV2 and TRBJ1-1, with 9 positions matching TRBD1. Trimming removed 4 bases from V and 0 bases from J; junction bases left unmatched: 3. CDR3 length: 15 residues. Germline loops: CDR1 SNHLY, CDR2 FYNNEI. CDR3 residues: CASSVGDRVNTEAFF. Here the CDR3 DNA reads TGTGCCAGCAGTGTTGGGGACAGGGTGAACACTGAAGCTTTCTTT.

This rearrangement joins TRBV11-2 to TRBJ2-1; D unresolved. The ends were cut back, 5 bases at V and 8 bases at J, with 10 bases in the middle. Germline loops: CDR1 SGHAT, CDR2 FQNNGV. The CDR3 is 12 residues long. In DNA, the CDR3 is TGTGCCAGCAGCCAATTACAGCATGAGCAGTTCTTC. As protein: CASSQLQHEQFF. The variable domain in full, with the rest retrieved from reference TRBV11-2 and TRBJ2-1, is EAGVAQSPRYKIIEKRQSVAFWCNPISGHATLYWYQQILGQGPKLLIQFQNNGVVDDSQLPKDRFSAERLKGVDSTLKIQPAKLEDSAVYLCASSQLQHEQFFGPGTRLTVL.

The chain is built from TRBV5-1 and TRBJ1-5, with D unclear. In germline, CDR1 is SGHRS, CDR2 YFSETQ. V was pared by 9 bases and J by 3 bases, with 13 bases between. The CDR3 runs to 13 residues. DNA of the CDR3: TGCGCCACCTGGAGCGTCTACAATCAGCCCCAGCATTTT. This translates into CATWSVYNQPQHF.

The V call is TRBV11-2, the J call TRBJ2-2; the D gene is possibly TRBD2 (7 bases). Germline V lookup: CDR1 SGHAT, CDR2 FQNNGV. The CDR3 runs to 17 residues. The ends were cut back, 3 bases at V and 6 bases at J, with 20 bases in the middle. DNA of the CDR3: TGTGCCAGCAGCTTCCCATCTAGCGGAAAGGGGGCCGGGGAGCTGTTTTTT. Its translation: CASSFPSSGKGAGELFF.

The genes are TRBV15 and TRBJ1-2; D remains ambiguous. This CDR3 has 16 residues. CDR1 is LNHNV, CDR2 YYDKDF, per germline (reference sequence). The V gene lost 0 bases and the J gene lost 4 bases, with 15 bases spanning the gap. CDR3 bases: TGTGCCACCAGCAGAGATGTAGCCCCCGGAAGCTATGGCTACACCTTC. Its protein product is CATSRDVAPGSYGYTF. Full variable domain (outside the CDR3, taken from reference TRBV15 and TRBJ1-2): DAMVIQNPRYQVTQFGKPVTLSCSQTLNHNVMYWYQQKSSQAPKLLFHYYDKDFNNEADTPDNFQSRRPNTSFCFLDIRSPGLGDTAMYLCATSRDVAPGSYGYTFGSGTRLTVV.

This clone was observed once. The rearrangement joins TRBV30 to TRBJ2-4; tentatively, D is TRBD1 (5 bases). Germline V gene sequence: CDR1 GTSNPN, CDR2 SVGIG (reference sequence). The CDR3 runs 16 residues. Trimming pared 3 bases from V and 0 bases from J, leaving 15 bases between. DNA for the CDR3: TGTGCCTGGAGCGTAGGGGTAGCTAGAGCCAAAAACATTCAGTACTTC. Encoded protein: CAWSVGVARAKNIQYF.

The chain joins TRBV10-3 to TRBJ1-5; TRBD1 is a possible D gene (5 bases). V was cut by 0 bases and J by 6 bases, with 12 bases left in between. Germline CDR1 and CDR2: ENHRY and SYGVKD. The CDR3 totals 15 residues. The chain's CDR3 is CAISESRGMTQPQHF. For the CDR3, the DNA is TGTGCCATCAGTGAGTCGCGGGGGATGACTCAGCCCCAGCATTTT.

This chain links TRBV15 with TRBJ1-2; D is unresolved. Germline V lookup: CDR1 LNHNV, CDR2 YYDKDF (reference sequence). The germline V and J ends were trimmed by 5 bases and 1 base, with 11 bases remaining between them. The CDR3 loop spans 14 amino acids. In DNA form, the CDR3 reads TGTGCCACCAGCCGTGAGGCGCATAACTATGGCTACACCTTC. Amino acid sequence: CATSREAHNYGYTF.

The J gene is TRBJ1-3, the V gene TRBV28, with no clear D. This CDR3 contains 13 residues. CDR1 is MDHEN, CDR2 SYDVKM, per germline. Deletions cut 1 base from V and 7 bases from J, with 8 bases between. Written as DNA, the CDR3 is TGTGCCAGCAGTTTATCCCCGGGGAACACCATATATTTT. It encodes CASSLSPGNTIYF. The variable domain in full, with the rest retrieved from reference TRBV28 and TRBJ1-3, is DVKVTQSSRYLVKRTGEKVFLECVQDMDHENMFWYRQDPGLGLRLIYFSYDVKMKEKGDIPEGYSVSREKKERFSLILESASTNQTSMYLCASSLSPGNTIYFGEGSWLTVV.

This chain joins TRBV27 and TRBJ2-3; TRBD2 aligns across 10 bases. CDR1 and CDR2 from the germline V gene are MNHEY and SMNVEV (reference sequence). The CDR3 runs to 15 residues. With V trimmed by 6 bases and J by 5 bases, 8 bases remained unmatched. CDR3 sequence reads: CASRYLAGVIDTQYF. DNA of the CDR3: TGTGCCAGCAGATATCTAGCGGGAGTTATAGATACGCAGTATTTT.

The chain is built from TRBV7-6 and TRBJ1-3; D ambiguous. Germline CDR1 SGHVS, CDR2 FNYEAQ. The V gene lost 5 bases and the J gene lost 4 bases, with 15 bases spanning the gap. CDR3 length: 15 residues. The CDR3 spells CASSRTDGSGNTIYF. In nucleotides, the CDR3 is TGTGCCAGCAGCCGAACCGATGGCTCGGGAAACACCATATATTTT.

This sequence joins TRBV29-1 and TRBJ2-1, with TRBD1 identical over 7 bases. CDR1 SQVTM and CDR2 ANQGSEA come from the germline V gene. Trimming at V came to 5 bases and at J to 13 bases, leaving 14 bases not matched to a gene. The length of the CDR3 is 13 residues. This chain's CDR3 is CSVCTGTELLQFF. CDR3 bases: TGCAGCGTTTGCACCGGGACAGAGTTGCTTCAGTTCTTC.

The genes are TRBV28 and TRBJ2-4; D call uncertain. Germline assignment: CDR1 MDHEN and CDR2 SYDVKM. V shed 5 bases and J shed 1 base, with 12 bases lying between them. This CDR3 has 15 residues. As DNA, the CDR3 is TGTGCCAGCAGTCCCCTCCTAGTGGCCAAAAACATTCAGTACTTC. Its protein is CASSPLLVAKNIQYF.

The chain couples TRBV3-1 (or the pseudogene TRBV3-2) to TRBJ2-1, with 8 nucleotides matching TRBD2. Germline V gives CDR1 LGHDT, CDR2 YNNKEL (reference sequence). This CDR3 comprises 19 residues. Trimming at V came to 1 base and at J to 2 bases, leaving 13 bases not matched to a gene. DNA of the CDR3: TGTGCCAGCAGCCAAGTGGGGACGGAGCGGGGGTCTACCTACAATGAGCAGTTCTTC. It translates to CASSQVGTERGSTYNEQFF.

This chain joins TRBV18 and TRBJ1-3, with 7 bases aligning to TRBD1. The CDR3 has 15 amino acids. Unmatched junction bases numbered 9, after V lost 3 bases and J lost 7 bases. Germline CDR1 KGHSH, CDR2 LQKENI. The CDR3 loop reads CASSPQGGAWNTIYF. Written as DNA, the CDR3 is TGTGCCAGCTCACCCCAAGGGGGCGCGTGGAACACCATATATTTT.

The chain employs TRBV6-5 and TRBJ1-3; D unclear. V was cut by 4 bases and J by 0 bases, with 7 bases left in between. Germline loops: CDR1 MNHEY, CDR2 SVGAGI. This CDR3 is 14 amino acids long. DNA of the CDR3: TGTGCCAGCAGTTTACAGACCTCTGGAAACACCATATATTTT. It specifies CASSLQTSGNTIYF.

V gene TRBV18 combines with J gene TRBJ2-2, with 7 bases that match TRBD2. Germline CDR1 is KGHSH and CDR2 is LQKENI. The CDR3 is 15 amino acids. With 10 bases clipped from V and 0 bases from J, the junction kept 8 bases outside the gene matches. CDR3 sequence reads: CATGGGTANTGELFF. DNA of the CDR3: TGTGCCACCGGCGGGGGTACAGCGAACACCGGGGAGCTGTTTTTT. The whole variable domain, filled in from reference TRBV18 and TRBJ2-2, reads NAGVMQNPRHLVRRRGQEARLRCSPMKGHSHVYWYRQLPEEGLKFMVYLQKENIIDESGMPKERFSAEFPKEGPSILRIQQVVRGDSAAYFCATGGGTANTGELFFGEGSRLTVL.

About this clone itself: Compared with germline, one end of the junction differs, possibly owing to a read error. The rearrangement joins TRBV6-2 or TRBV6-3 to TRBJ2-1; 8 bases fit TRBD2. Germline V gene sequence: CDR1 MNHEY, CDR2 SVGEGT. This CDR3 contains 15 residues. Here the CDR3 reads CASSYSAGVTPEQFF. In DNA form, the CDR3 reads TGTGCCAGCAGCTACTCAGCGGGAGTAACTCCTGAGCAGTTCTTC.

The chain recombines TRBV4-1 with TRBJ2-7, with D perhaps TRBD1 (5 bases). Trimming pared 3 bases from V and 1 base from J, leaving 25 bases between. Germline CDR1 reads MGHRA; CDR2 reads YSYEKL. The CDR3 runs to 19 residues. This chain's CDR3 is CASSHYRSSPPLWSYEQYF. The CDR3 region has the DNA TGCGCCAGCAGCCACTACAGGAGTTCCCCTCCTCTATGGTCCTACGAGCAGTACTTC.

This rearrangement joins TRBV12-3 or TRBV12-4 to TRBJ1-4; D might be TRBD1 (6 bases). The CDR3 has 13 amino acids. V lost 8 bases, J lost 4 bases, and 11 bases lay in between. This chain's CDR3 is CASGSRGNEKLFF. Here the CDR3 DNA reads TGTGCCAGCGGATCCAGGGGTAATGAAAAACTGTTTTTT.

V gene TRBV27 combines with J gene TRBJ1-5; possibly TRBD1 for D (5 bases). This CDR3 spans 14 amino acids. The V end was cut by 5 bases, the J end by 3 bases, with 11 bases between. Germline V gene data show CDR1 as MNHEY and CDR2 as SMNVEV (reference sequence). CDR3 nucleotide sequence: TGTGCCAGCAGTCAAGGGGATTTCAATCAGCCCCAGCATTTT. Translated, it gives CASSQGDFNQPQHF.

The sample holds a few counts of this clone. The chain uses TRBV5-1 and TRBJ2-7; 9 positions agree with TRBD2. Germline-derived CDR1 and CDR2 are SGHRS and YFSETQ. The ends lost 4 bases at V and 5 bases at J; junction bases unmatched: 10. The CDR3 has 15 amino acids. The CDR3 protein is CASSQTSGSVDEQYF. CDR3 in DNA: TGCGCCAGCAGCCAGACTAGCGGATCGGTAGACGAGCAGTACTTC.